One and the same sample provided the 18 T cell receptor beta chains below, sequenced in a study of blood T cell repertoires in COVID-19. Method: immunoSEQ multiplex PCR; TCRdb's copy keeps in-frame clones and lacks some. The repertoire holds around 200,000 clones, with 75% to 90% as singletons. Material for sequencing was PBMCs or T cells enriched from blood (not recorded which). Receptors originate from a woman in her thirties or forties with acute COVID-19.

CDR3 in amino acids: CASSPTTGGVPYGYTF. The CDR3 nucleotides read TGTGCCAGCTCACCGACGACAGGGGGGGTACCATATGGCTACACCTTC. The chain links TRBV18 to TRBJ1-2; the match to TRBD1 covers 9 bases. Germline trimming cut 3 bases from V and 5 bases from J; bases unmatched to any gene: 10. This CDR3 contains 16 residues. In germline, CDR1 is KGHSH, CDR2 LQKENI. Full variable domain (missing parts from reference TRBV18 and TRBJ1-2): NAGVMQNPRHLVRRRGQEARLRCSPMKGHSHVYWYRQLPEEGLKFMVYLQKENIIDESGMPKERFSAEFPKEGPSILRIQQVVRGDSAAYFCASSPTTGGVPYGYTFGSGTRLTVV.

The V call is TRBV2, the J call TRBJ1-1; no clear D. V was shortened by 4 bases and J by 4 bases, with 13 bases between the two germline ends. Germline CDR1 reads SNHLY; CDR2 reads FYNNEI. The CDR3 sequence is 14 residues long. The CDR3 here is CASSGVASSTEAFF. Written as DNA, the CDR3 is TGTGCCAGCAGTGGAGTCGCATCTTCCACTGAAGCTTTCTTT.

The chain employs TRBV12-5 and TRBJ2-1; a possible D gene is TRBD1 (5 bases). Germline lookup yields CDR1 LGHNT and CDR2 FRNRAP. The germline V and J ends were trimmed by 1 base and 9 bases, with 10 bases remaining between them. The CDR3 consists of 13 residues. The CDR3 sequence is CASGLGAGIEQFF. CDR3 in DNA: TGTGCTAGTGGTTTGGGGGCAGGGATTGAGCAGTTCTTC.

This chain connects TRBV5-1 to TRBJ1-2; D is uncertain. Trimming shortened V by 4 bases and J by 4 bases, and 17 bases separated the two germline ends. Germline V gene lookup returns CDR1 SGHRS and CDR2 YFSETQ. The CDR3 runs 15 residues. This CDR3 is CASSRDPTEFYGYTF. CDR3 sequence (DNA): TGCGCCAGCAGCCGGGATCCTACAGAGTTCTATGGCTACACCTTC.

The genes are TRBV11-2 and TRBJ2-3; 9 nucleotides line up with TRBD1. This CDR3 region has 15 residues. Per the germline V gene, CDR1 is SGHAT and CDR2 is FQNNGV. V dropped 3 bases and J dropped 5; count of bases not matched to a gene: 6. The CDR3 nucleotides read TGTGCCAGCAGCTTCCGGGACAGGGCAAAAGATACGCAGTATTTT. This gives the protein CASSFRDRAKDTQYF.

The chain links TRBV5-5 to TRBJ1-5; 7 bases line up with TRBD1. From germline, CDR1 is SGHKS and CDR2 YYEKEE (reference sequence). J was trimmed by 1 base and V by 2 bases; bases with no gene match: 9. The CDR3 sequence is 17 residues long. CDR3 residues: CASSFIPTGLSNQPQHF. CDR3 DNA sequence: TGTGCCAGCAGCTTCATACCGACAGGGTTGAGCAATCAGCCCCAGCATTTT.

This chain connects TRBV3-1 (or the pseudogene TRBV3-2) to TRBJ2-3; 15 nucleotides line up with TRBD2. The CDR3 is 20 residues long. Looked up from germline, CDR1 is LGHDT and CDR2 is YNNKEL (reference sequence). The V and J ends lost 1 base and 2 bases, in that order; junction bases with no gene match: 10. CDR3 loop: CASSQGPPGTSGGYTDTQYF. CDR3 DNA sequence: TGTGCCAGCAGCCAAGGGCCGCCAGGGACTAGCGGGGGGTACACAGATACGCAGTATTTT.

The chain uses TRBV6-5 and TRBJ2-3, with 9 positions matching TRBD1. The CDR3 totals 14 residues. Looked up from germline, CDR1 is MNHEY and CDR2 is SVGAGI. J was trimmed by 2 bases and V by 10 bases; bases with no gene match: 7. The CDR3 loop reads CATSQGANTDTQYF. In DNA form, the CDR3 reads TGTGCCACCTCACAGGGGGCGAACACAGATACGCAGTATTTT.

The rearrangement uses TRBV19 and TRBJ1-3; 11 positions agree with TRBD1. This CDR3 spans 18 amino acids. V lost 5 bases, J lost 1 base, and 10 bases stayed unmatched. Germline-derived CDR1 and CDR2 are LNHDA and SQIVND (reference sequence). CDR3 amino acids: CASSPRPGQGASGNTIYF. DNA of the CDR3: TGTGCCAGTAGTCCTCGGCCCGGACAGGGGGCTTCTGGAAACACCATATATTTT.

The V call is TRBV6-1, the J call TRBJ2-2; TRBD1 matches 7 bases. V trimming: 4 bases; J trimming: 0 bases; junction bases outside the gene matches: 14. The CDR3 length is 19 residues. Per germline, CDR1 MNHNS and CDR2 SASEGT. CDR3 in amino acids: CASSGPKTQGFSNTGELFF. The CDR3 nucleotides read TGTGCCAGCAGTGGCCCGAAGACACAGGGGTTCTCGAACACCGGGGAGCTGTTTTTT.

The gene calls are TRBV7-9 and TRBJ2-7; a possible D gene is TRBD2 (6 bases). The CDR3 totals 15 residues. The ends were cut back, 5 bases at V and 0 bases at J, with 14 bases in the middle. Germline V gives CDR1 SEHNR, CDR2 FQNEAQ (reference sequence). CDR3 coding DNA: TGTGCCAGCAGCCCTCGGGCTAGCGACTCCTACGAGCAGTACTTC. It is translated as CASSPRASDSYEQYF.

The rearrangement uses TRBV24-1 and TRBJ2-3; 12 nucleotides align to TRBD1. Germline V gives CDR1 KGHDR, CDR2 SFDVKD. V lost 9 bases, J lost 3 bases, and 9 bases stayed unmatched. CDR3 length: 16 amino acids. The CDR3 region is CATQGGDRGRTDTQYF. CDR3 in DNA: TGTGCCACCCAAGGGGGGGACAGGGGGCGAACAGATACGCAGTATTTT.

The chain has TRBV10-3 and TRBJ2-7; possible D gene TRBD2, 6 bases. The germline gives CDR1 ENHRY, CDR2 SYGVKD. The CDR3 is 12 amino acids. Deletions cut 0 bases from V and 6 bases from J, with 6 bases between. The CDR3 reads CAISESAGEQYV. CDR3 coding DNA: TGTGCCATCAGTGAGTCAGCGGGCGAGCAGTACGTC.

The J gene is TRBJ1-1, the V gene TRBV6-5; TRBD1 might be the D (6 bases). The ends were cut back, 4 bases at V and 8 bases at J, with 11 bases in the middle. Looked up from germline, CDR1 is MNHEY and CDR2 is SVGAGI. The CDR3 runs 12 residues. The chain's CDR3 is CASSSRDREAFF. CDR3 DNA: TGTGCCAGCAGTTCGAGAGACAGGGAAGCTTTCTTT.

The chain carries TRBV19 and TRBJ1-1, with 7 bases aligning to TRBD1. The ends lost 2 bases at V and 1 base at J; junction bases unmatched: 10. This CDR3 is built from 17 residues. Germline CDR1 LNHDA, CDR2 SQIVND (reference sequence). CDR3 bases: TGTGCCAGTAGTATACCACAGGGGCGACCCACGAACACTGAAGCTTTCTTT. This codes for CASSIPQGRPTNTEAFF. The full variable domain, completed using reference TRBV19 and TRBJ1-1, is DGGITQSPKYLFRKEGQNVTLSCEQNLNHDAMYWYRQDPGQGLRLIYYSQIVNDFQKGDIAEGYSVSREKKESFPLTVTSAQKNPTAFYLCASSIPQGRPTNTEAFFGQGTRLTVV.

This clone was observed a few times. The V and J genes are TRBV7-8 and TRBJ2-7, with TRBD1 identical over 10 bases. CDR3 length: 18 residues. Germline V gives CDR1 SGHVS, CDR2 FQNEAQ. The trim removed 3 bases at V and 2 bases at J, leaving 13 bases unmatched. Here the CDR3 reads CASSFPDRGAPLPYEQYV. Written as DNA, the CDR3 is TGTGCCAGCAGCTTCCCGGACAGGGGGGCACCCCTCCCCTACGAGCAGTACGTC.

CDR3 protein: CASSFTGVGGYTF. In DNA, the CDR3 is TGTGCCAGCAGCTTTACAGGGGTCGGAGGCTACACCTTC. J is TRBJ1-2 and V is TRBV5-5; 7 bases align to TRBD1. The CDR3 is made up of 13 amino acids. Germline values: CDR1 SGHKS, CDR2 YYEKEE (reference sequence). V gave up 2 bases and J gave up 8 bases; unmatched junction bases: 6.

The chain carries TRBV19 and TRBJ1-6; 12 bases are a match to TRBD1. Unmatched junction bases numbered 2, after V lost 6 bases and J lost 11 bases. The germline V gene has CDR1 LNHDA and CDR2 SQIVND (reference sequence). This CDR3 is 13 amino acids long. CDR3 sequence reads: CASSGTGGPPLHF. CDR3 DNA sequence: TGTGCCAGTAGCGGGACAGGGGGCCCACCCCTCCACTTT.